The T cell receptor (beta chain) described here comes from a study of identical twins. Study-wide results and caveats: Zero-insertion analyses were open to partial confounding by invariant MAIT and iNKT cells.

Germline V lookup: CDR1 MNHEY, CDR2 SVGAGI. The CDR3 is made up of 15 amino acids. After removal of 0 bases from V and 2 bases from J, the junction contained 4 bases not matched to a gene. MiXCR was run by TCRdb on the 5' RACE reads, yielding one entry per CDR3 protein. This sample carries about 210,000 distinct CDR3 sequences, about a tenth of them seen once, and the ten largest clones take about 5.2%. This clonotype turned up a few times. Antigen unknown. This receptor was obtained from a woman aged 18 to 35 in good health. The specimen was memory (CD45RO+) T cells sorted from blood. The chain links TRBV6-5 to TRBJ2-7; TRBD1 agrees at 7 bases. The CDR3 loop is CASSYSGTEPYEQYF. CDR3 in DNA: TGTGCCAGCAGTTACTCGGGGACAGAACCCTACGAGCAGTACTTC.